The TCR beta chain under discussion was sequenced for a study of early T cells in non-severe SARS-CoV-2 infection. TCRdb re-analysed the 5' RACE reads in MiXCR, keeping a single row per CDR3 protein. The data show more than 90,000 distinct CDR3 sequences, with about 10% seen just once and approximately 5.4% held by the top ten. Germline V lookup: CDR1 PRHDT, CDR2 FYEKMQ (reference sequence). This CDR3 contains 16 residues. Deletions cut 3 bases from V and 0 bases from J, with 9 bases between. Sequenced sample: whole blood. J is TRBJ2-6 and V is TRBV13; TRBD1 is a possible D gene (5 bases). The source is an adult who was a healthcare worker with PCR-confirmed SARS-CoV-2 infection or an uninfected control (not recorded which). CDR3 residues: CASSFTGVSGANVLTF. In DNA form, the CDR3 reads TGTGCCAGCAGCTTCACAGGAGTCTCTGGGGCCAACGTCCTGACTTTC.